A few counts support the clone carrying this TCR beta chain. Its antigen is not known. The sample is drawn from a study of identical twins. Whole-study results and caveats: Whereas memory repertoires showed no such difference, abundant cord blood beta clonotypes carried fewer insertions.

TCRdb processed the 5' RACE reads anew with MiXCR; each CDR3 protein has one entry. The repertoire includes approximately 250,000 distinct CDR3 sequences, 6.5% of them detected once, and more than 12% sits in the top ten. Germline CDR1 and CDR2: MNHEY and SVGAGI. The CDR3 is 19 amino acids. Trimming pared 0 bases from V and 0 bases from J, leaving 18 bases between. The same specimen was also included in a second study, on T cells expressing NK-cell markers. That study adds: Beta-chain profiling covered CD3+CD56+NKG2C+, CD3+CD56+NKG2C- and CD3+CD56-NKG2C+ sorted subsets. Sorting was limited to alpha-beta TCR-expressing T cells with an anti-gamma-delta TCR antibody in several experiments. Questions lingered over whether expanded NKG2C+ T cell clones were HCMV-specific.

The sample consisted of CD8+ T cells sorted from blood. This chain uses TRBV6-5 with TRBJ2-4, with D possibly TRBD2 on 5 matching bases. The receptor was isolated from a woman aged 18-29 years in good health. CDR3 sequence reads: CASSYSVGSGPLAKNIQYF. CDR3 nucleotides: TGTGCCAGCAGTTACTCGGTGGGAAGCGGACCTTTAGCCAAAAACATTCAGTACTTC.